The 7 T cell receptor beta chains below come from one sample, sequenced in a study of somatic mutations in cytotoxic T cells in rheumatoid arthritis. Libraries were prepared by immunoSEQ multiplex PCR; TCRdb keeps only in-frame clonotypes and omits some of them. The sample contains some 9,800 clones, around 85% of which appear only once. Sequencing used CD8+ T cells sorted from blood. All receptors derive from a woman in her forties or fifties in good health.

This clone has a handful of counts. The chain uses TRBV15 and TRBJ2-5; 10 bases fit TRBD2. Germline CDR1 reads LNHNV; CDR2 reads YYDKDF (reference sequence). The CDR3 spans 15 residues. The V segment lost 4 bases and the J segment 5 bases; nucleotides outside the gene matches: 7. The CDR3 loop reads CATSKTSSGGETQYF. DNA for the CDR3: TGTGCCACCAGCAAAACAAGTAGCGGGGGGGAGACCCAGTACTTC.

This clone was seen more than once but under ten times. The rearrangement uses TRBV6-1 and TRBJ1-2; a possible D gene is TRBD1 (6 bases). Trimming took 5 bases from V and 6 from J, leaving 13 bases between them. The CDR3 contains 13 residues. The germline gives CDR1 MNHNS, CDR2 SASEGT. CDR3 sequence (DNA): TGTGCCAGCAGTTATAAGGGGGGGAATGGCTACACCTTC. It encodes CASSYKGGNGYTF.

The chain links TRBV11-2 to TRBJ2-7; 7 bases line up with TRBD1. The length of the CDR3 is 14 residues. CDR1 and CDR2 from the germline V gene are SGHAT and FQNNGV. V was pared by 4 bases and J by 5 bases, with 8 bases of the junction left unmatched. CDR3 protein: CASSSGQPRNEQYF. In DNA form, the CDR3 reads TGTGCCAGCAGCTCGGGACAGCCAAGGAACGAGCAGTACTTC.

The chain combines TRBV11-2 with TRBJ2-7; 9 nucleotides line up with TRBD2. V was pared by 0 bases and J by 4 bases, with 1 base of the junction left unmatched. There are 14 residues in the CDR3. Per germline, CDR1 SGHAT and CDR2 FQNNGV. CDR3 in amino acids: CASSLEGLAYEQYF. The DNA for the CDR3 is TGTGCCAGCAGCTTAGAAGGACTAGCGTACGAGCAGTACTTC. Full variable domain (missing parts from reference TRBV11-2 and TRBJ2-7): EAGVAQSPRYKIIEKRQSVAFWCNPISGHATLYWYQQILGQGPKLLIQFQNNGVVDDSQLPKDRFSAERLKGVDSTLKIQPAKLEDSAVYLCASSLEGLAYEQYFGPGTRLTVT.

The chain employs TRBV7-6 and TRBJ2-1; D is undetermined. Trimming shortened V by 5 bases and J by 6 bases, and 8 bases separated the two germline ends. This CDR3 is built from 12 residues. The germline V gene has CDR1 SGHVS and CDR2 FNYEAQ. This chain's CDR3 is CASSESGNEQFF. The CDR3 DNA sequence: TGTGCCAGCAGCGAGTCCGGCAATGAGCAGTTCTTC.

The gene calls are TRBV9 and TRBJ2-7; D gene ambiguous. Per germline, CDR1 SGDLS and CDR2 YYNGEE. V lost 0 bases and J 3 bases, leaving 10 bases between the germline ends. CDR3 size: 14 residues. Here the CDR3 reads CASSVGYSFYEQYF. CDR3 bases: TGTGCCAGCAGCGTAGGGTATAGTTTCTACGAGCAGTACTTC.

The chain combines TRBV6-1 with TRBJ2-7; a possible D gene is TRBD2 (7 bases). V lost 3 bases and J lost 7, with 13 bases in between. This CDR3 contains 13 residues. Germline CDR1 MNHNS, CDR2 SASEGT. Here the CDR3 reads CASSDAGAEEQYF. CDR3 bases: TGTGCCAGCAGTGATGCGGGGGCGGAAGAGCAGTACTTC.